This T cell receptor beta chain came from a study of beta chain features in type 1 diabetes. CDR1 is SGDLS and CDR2 is YYNGEE in the germline V gene. The V gene end was trimmed by 2 bases and the J gene end by 4 bases; junction bases not matched to a gene: 5. The CDR3 sequence is 15 residues long. All of the isolated RNA was reverse transcribed, so expressed TCRB transcripts were sequenced. Here immunoSEQ multiplex PCR was the method, and the copy in TCRdb shows in-frame clones only, minus some. The repertoire consists of 70,000 to 90,000 clones, with under 35% occurring once and the leading ten covering roughly 0.45%.

The material sequenced was stem cell memory CD4+ T cells from blood. The chain couples TRBV9 to TRBJ1-3; 8 nucleotides match TRBD1. The sequence derives from a woman aged 18-29 years in good health. CDR3 sequence (DNA): TGTGCCAGCAGCGTTCAGGGGGCGCCCGGAAACACCATATATTTT. This codes for CASSVQGAPGNTIYF.